This TCR beta chain was observed in a study of beta chain features in type 1 diabetes listed by TCRdb under 2018. Some background on the complete study: Mean age, gender distribution, total cell number and subset yield did not differ between patients and healthy donors. A total of approximately 99,000,000 sorted cells were examined across all samples, and RNA yield correlated strongly with the number of cells per subset. In the study, recently diagnosed type 1 diabetes patients and matched healthy donors were compared on the TCRB repertoires of their sorted circulating CD4+ T cell subsets. Whereas all 28 donors provided naive and central memory subsets, regulatory and stem cell-like memory subsets were isolated from just 8 patients and roughly 8 healthy donors. Here is what the overall study found, with its caveats: At VDJ recombination sites, type 1 diabetes patients had fewer insertions and more deleted nucleotides, which implies abnormalities in thymic rearrangement. HLA sub-analyses involved small numbers of individuals, so any influence of HLA type on TCRB rearrangement remained unresolved. Sequencing cDNA rather than genomic DNA could over-represent highly expressing activated cells, although activation and CD3 levels did not differ between groups. Naive, central memory and regulatory TCRB repertoires appeared to be more alike among patients than among healthy donors. Type 1 diabetes patients showed a moderate but significant shortening of TCRB CDR3 length in all four CD4+ subsets. PCR may preferentially amplify shorter templates, but because patient and control samples were amplified and corrected together, any resulting skew would affect both groups equally.

The entire isolated RNA was reverse transcribed using the High Capacity cDNA Reverse Transcription Kit, and thus expressed TCRB transcripts were sequenced. Deep immunoSEQ sequencing was performed on naive, central memory and regulatory T cell samples, with an average of around 3.5 million total reads per sample. Sorted cells were lysed in RLT buffer, and RNA was extracted using DNase-treated RNeasy Micro or Mini kits according to cell number. To prevent cross-contamination, each cell subset was processed individually, whereas patient and healthy donor samples were processed jointly. The immunoSEQ multiplex PCR was used to amplify TCRB sequences from cDNA, yielding 87-bp fragments that span the CDR3 region. Sequencing of the amplicons was performed on the Illumina HiSeq platform. Regarding the original processing steps: PCR bias was corrected computationally using synthetic template baselines, and reads within Hamming distance 2 were collapsed, with unmergeable singletons discarded. Reads were aligned to IMGT to assign V, D and J genes, CDR3 length, and insertions or deletions at six rearrangement sites. Within each subset, clonotype counts were normalized to sorted cell number, and only after that were true diversity and Gini coefficients computed with the tcR R package. The overlap coefficient, calculated on TCRB nucleotide sequences, was used to measure repertoire sharing. As a proxy for the pre-selection repertoire, out-of-frame TCRB sequences from naive cells were analyzed. The table comes from immuneACCESS by way of TCRdb, which keeps in-frame sequences with V and J called. Part of the clones is missing from these tables; in studies checked, under half for an unresolved V gene and the rest for unknown reasons. V and J calls plus clone size are reproduced from that table; the DNA served to infer D and trimming. The sample table shows a few hundred thousand clones, and approximately 16% are seen once. Of the sample, approximately 0.019% is held by the ten largest clones.

Turning to this clone: Its antigen target is currently unknown. Base qualities are not recorded, but no much larger clone differs from it by a single base.

Each donor gave one peripheral blood draw, averaging approximately 120 mL, which was collected into heparinised tubes. Naive, central memory, regulatory and stem cell-like memory CD4+ T cells were sorted on a BD FACSAria II using a panel including CD45RO, CCR7, CD25, CD127, CD95 and CD27. All sorted populations exceeded 95% purity. Right away, PBMCs were isolated by Lymphoprep density gradient centrifugation and were stained directly, with no culture step. So that batch effects would be minimized, each experiment stained and sorted samples in pairs, pairing one healthy donor with one patient. Reading from cysteine to phenylalanine, the CDR3 counts 14 amino acids. The CDR3 DNA has 42 bases and is translated from base 1. Via the germline V gene (reference sequence), CDR1 is GTSNPN and CDR2 SVGIG. V drops 0 bases and J drops 5 bases, leaving 14 bases in between.

The sample taken for sequencing was naive CD4+ T cells from blood. The intended sense of this specimen's cell subset or site label: true naive CD4+ T cells. The sequence was obtained from a woman younger than 35 in good health. Rearrangement joined TRBV30 to TRBJ2-7, with no D gene named confidently. The CDR3 is CAWSVNSLTDEQYF. The nucleotides read TGTGCCTGGAGTGTAAACAGCCTGACCGACGAGCAGTACTTC.